This TCR beta chain emerged from a study of T cell repertoires in cytomegalovirus infection. The table lists this clonotype with a few counts. Its antigen is currently unknown. Germline CDR1 is LNHDA and CDR2 is SQIVND (reference sequence). The CDR3 runs 17 residues. Germline trimming cut 4 bases from V and 2 bases from J; bases unmatched to any gene: 8. Study results and caveats: Based on cumulative public TCR beta family frequency, carriers of CMV plus the relevant HLA were identified.

From the reads, TCRdb called clonotypes with MiXCR, one entry per CDR3 protein. This repertoire shows about 570,000 distinct CDR3 sequences, about 39% found once; its top ten account for around 48%. This specimen consisted of cultured PBMCs, obtained from culture after CMV antigen stimulation. The J gene is TRBJ2-2, the V gene TRBV19; TRBD1 matches 9 bases. The receptor comes from a human donor in good health (CMV status not recorded). Some clones in this sample may be carry-over from other donors' samples. CDR3 in amino acids: CASSTFPGQGNTGELFF. The CDR3 nucleotides are TGTGCCAGTAGTACCTTCCCGGGACAGGGTAACACCGGGGAGCTGTTTTTT.